The next 15 T cell receptor beta chains were all read from a single sample in a study of patients and donors after allogeneic stem cell transplantation. Each CDR3 protein is one row after TCRdb ran MiXCR on the RT-PCR reads. The sample holds 390,000 or so distinct CDR3 sequences, 16% seen once. Sequencing used blood, either unsorted or a sorted T cell fraction (not recorded which). The receptor source for this set is a human donor who was either an allogeneic HSCT recipient or a stem cell or donor lymphocyte infusion donor (not recorded which). It is not recorded whose cells these are; they may come from a transplant donor.

This clonotype was found a few times. The gene calls are TRBV7-2 and TRBJ1-1, with TRBD1 matching over 8 bases. V shed 3 bases and J 7 bases; nucleotides not matched to a gene: 7. The CDR3 extends over 14 amino acids. The germline gives CDR1 SGHTA, CDR2 FQGNSA. The CDR3 region is CASSLRTGIVEAFF. For the CDR3, the DNA is TGTGCCAGCAGCTTGAGGACAGGGATTGTTGAAGCTTTCTTT.

In this sample, this clonotype turned up a few times. The chain employs TRBV27 and TRBJ1-5; D not certain. Germline values: CDR1 MNHEY, CDR2 SMNVEV (reference sequence). The CDR3 has 16 residues. V shed 3 bases and J shed 0 bases, with 12 bases lying between them. DNA of the CDR3: TGTGCCAGCAGTTTCGGGATCCCTACTAGCAATCAGCCCCAGCATTTT. Translation: CASSFGIPTSNQPQHF.

The chain employs TRBV7-2 and TRBJ1-1, with D possibly matching TRBD1 (5 bases). The V gene's germline CDR1 is SGHTA and CDR2 FQGNSA. This CDR3 is 14 amino acids long. With 5 bases removed from V and 6 bases from J, the gap between germline ends came to 16 bases. DNA for the CDR3: TGTGCCAGCAGCCCCCGGGGGGTCCCCTCTGAAGCTTTCTTT. Protein: CASSPRGVPSEAFF.

This clonotype was counted a few times. This chain links TRBV7-8 with TRBJ1-1; 8 nucleotides align to TRBD1. Germline lookup yields CDR1 SGHVS and CDR2 FQNEAQ. This CDR3 contains 12 residues. Trimming at V came to 5 bases and at J to 12 bases, leaving 8 bases not matched to a gene. DNA for the CDR3: TGTGCCAGCAGCATGGACAGGGTTATACCTTTCTTT. Its translation is CASSMDRVIPFF. Full variable domain (remainder filled in from reference TRBV7-8 and TRBJ1-1): GAGVSQSPRYKVAKRGQDVALRCDPISGHVSLFWYQQALGQGPEFLTYFQNEAQLDKSGLPSDRFFAERPEGSVSTLKIQRTQQEDSAVYLCASSMDRVIPFFGQGTRLTVV.

This clonotype was picked up a small number of times. The chain links TRBV12-3 or TRBV12-4 to TRBJ2-2; possible D gene TRBD2, 6 bases. The CDR3 has 15 residues. V gave up 6 bases and J gave up 3 bases, with 14 bases separating them. This CDR3 is CASRITGAHTGELFF. DNA for the CDR3: TGTGCCAGCAGGATTACGGGAGCGCACACCGGGGAGCTGTTTTTT.

This clonotype was counted a few times. The chain links TRBV7-9 to TRBJ2-3, with D tentatively TRBD2 (6 bases). This CDR3 spans 12 amino acids. The germline V gene encodes CDR1 SEHNR and CDR2 FQNEAQ (reference sequence). V was trimmed by 6 bases and J by 6 bases, leaving 10 bases between them. CDR3 nucleotides: TGTGCCAGCAGGGAGACTAGTGATACGCAGTATTTT. Translating it yields CASRETSDTQYF.

In DNA form, the CDR3 reads TGTGCCAGCAGCCACGGGGACAGGTCACCAGATACGCAGTATTTT. Its translation: CASSHGDRSPDTQYF. The J gene is TRBJ2-3, the V gene TRBV3-1, with TRBD1 identical over 8 bases. The CDR3 spans 15 residues. V was clipped by 3 bases and J by 4 bases; unmatched bases: 6. Germline CDR1 LGHDT, CDR2 YNNKEL (reference sequence).

V gene TRBV9 combines with J gene TRBJ2-3, with unresolved D. V was clipped by 3 bases and J by 1 base, with 9 bases between them. Germline V gene lookup returns CDR1 SGDLS and CDR2 YYNGEE. The CDR3 contains 14 residues. For the CDR3, the DNA is TGTGCCAGCAGCGGTAGTTGGGGCACAGATACGCAGTATTTT. Translation gives CASSGSWGTDTQYF.

This clonotype showed up just a few times. This sequence joins TRBV18 and TRBJ1-2; D is unclear. This CDR3 has 14 amino acids. Germline loops: CDR1 KGHSH, CDR2 LQKENI. V lost 3 bases, J lost 0 bases, and 8 bases lay in between. The CDR3 nucleotides read TGTGCCAGCTCACCCACCAGCCCTAACTATGGCTACACCTTC. As protein: CASSPTSPNYGYTF.

V is TRBV5-1 and J is TRBJ2-1, with TRBD1 matching over 7 bases. Losses at the gene ends were 3 bases for V and 15 bases for J; bases not matched to a gene: 12. The CDR3 has 13 residues. Germline V gene data show CDR1 as SGHRS and CDR2 as YFSETQ. The DNA for the CDR3 is TGCGCCAGCAGCTACAGGGGAACCATAGGTCCGTTCTTC. This sequence encodes CASSYRGTIGPFF.

This clonotype showed up just a few times. The chain links TRBV7-6 to TRBJ2-1; the match to TRBD2 covers 8 bases. Germline CDR1 SGHVS, CDR2 FNYEAQ. J was trimmed by 10 bases and V by 5 bases; bases with no gene match: 13. This CDR3 has 15 amino acids. CDR3 DNA sequence: TGTGCCAGCAGCAAAAGCGGGGGCAGCAACTGGGAGCAGTTCTTC. Amino acid sequence: CASSKSGGSNWEQFF.

This rearrangement joins TRBV19 to TRBJ1-5, with 9 bases fitting TRBD1. CDR1 is LNHDA and CDR2 is SQIVND in the germline V gene (reference sequence). This CDR3 has 17 amino acids. The J segment lost 3 bases and the V segment lost 3 bases, leaving 9 bases of the junction unmatched. In DNA, the CDR3 is TGTGCCAGTAGTATGAAACCGGGACAGGGAGACAATCAGCCCCAGCATTTT. Translating gives CASSMKPGQGDNQPQHF. The variable domain in full, completed from reference TRBV19 and TRBJ1-5, reads DGGITQSPKYLFRKEGQNVTLSCEQNLNHDAMYWYRQDPGQGLRLIYYSQIVNDFQKGDIAEGYSVSREKKESFPLTVTSAQKNPTAFYLCASSMKPGQGDNQPQHFGDGTRLSIL.

The V gene is TRBV4-2, the J gene TRBJ2-7; D gene ambiguous. The CDR3 contains 12 residues. V dropped 5 bases and J dropped 4 bases, with 9 bases sitting between them. CDR1 is LGHNA, CDR2 YNFKEQ, per germline. CDR3 loop: CASSSTAYEQYF. As DNA, the CDR3 is TGTGCCAGCAGCTCCACAGCGTACGAGCAGTACTTC.

This clonotype was detected many times. This sequence joins TRBV28 and TRBJ1-5, with no clear D. Germline CDR1 and CDR2: MDHEN and SYDVKM. Trimming removed 7 bases at V and 5 bases at J, with 9 bases between. This CDR3 region has 12 residues. CDR3 loop: CASTWPDQPQHF. As DNA, the CDR3 is TGTGCCAGCACTTGGCCAGATCAGCCCCAGCATTTT.

There are a few counts of this clonotype. The chain couples TRBV5-1 to TRBJ2-7; perhaps TRBD1 as D (5 bases). This CDR3 region has 15 residues. Trimming cost V 2 bases and J 3 bases, with 15 bases left between them. Germline lookup yields CDR1 SGHRS and CDR2 YFSETQ. The CDR3 nucleotides are TGCGCCAGCAGCTTTGAGTCGTGGCAGGGCTACGAGCAGTACTTC. Its protein is CASSFESWQGYEQYF.